The 12 T cell receptor beta chains given below trace back to one sample, sequenced in a study of blood T cell repertoires in COVID-19. Generated by immunoSEQ multiplex PCR, the TCRdb table keeps only in-frame clones and is missing some. The sample has roughly 440,000 clones, 88% seen once. Input material: peripheral blood. The source is a woman in her forties or fifties with COVID-19, enrolled during active disease.

The CDR3 region is CASSLIEYEQYF. The CDR3 DNA is TGTGCCAGCAGCTTAATCGAGTACGAGCAGTACTTC. The genes are TRBV7-9 and TRBJ2-7, with D unclear. Germline CDR1 and CDR2: SEHNR and FQNEAQ (reference sequence). CDR3 size: 12 residues. With 2 bases removed from V and 4 bases from J, the gap between germline ends came to 6 bases.

The chain is built from TRBV20-1 and TRBJ2-7; a possible D gene is TRBD1 (6 bases). The CDR3 is 14 amino acids. Germline V lookup: CDR1 DFQATT, CDR2 SNEGSKA (reference sequence). V was clipped by 3 bases and J by 0 bases, with 12 bases between them. Here the CDR3 DNA reads TGCAGTGCTAGTGGACAGTTAAGCTCCTACGAGCAGTACTTC. As protein: CSASGQLSSYEQYF.

The chain has TRBV10-1 and TRBJ2-5; D is ambiguous. The CDR3 is 14 amino acids. The germline gives CDR1 WNHNN, CDR2 SYGVQD (reference sequence). V lost 5 bases and J lost 3, with 13 bases in between. This chain's CDR3 is CASSPRRGEETQYF. CDR3 in DNA: TGCGCCAGCAGTCCCCGGCGCGGAGAAGAGACCCAGTACTTC.

In nucleotides, the CDR3 is TGCGCCAGCAGCGAGAGGCAGTCGGGAACTGCAACTAATGAAAAACTGTTTTTT. It encodes CASSERQSGTATNEKLFF. The V call is TRBV5-1, the J call TRBJ1-4, with D uncertain. Germline V gene lookup returns CDR1 SGHRS and CDR2 YFSETQ. The CDR3 loop spans 18 amino acids. The germline V and J ends were trimmed by 4 bases and 0 bases, with 19 bases remaining between them.

CDR3: CASSPGGRGNTEAFF. Here the CDR3 DNA reads TGTGCCAGCAGCCCAGGGGGCAGGGGTAACACTGAAGCTTTCTTT. V usage is TRBV16 and J usage is TRBJ1-1; 8 bases agree with TRBD1. The germline V gene has CDR1 KGHSY and CDR2 FQNENV. This CDR3 is built from 15 residues. V was pared by 4 bases and J by 2 bases, with 6 bases of the junction left unmatched.

The V call is TRBV29-1, the J call TRBJ1-3, with D perhaps TRBD1 (5 bases). The germline CDR1 and CDR2 sequences are SQVTM and ANQGSEA. Trimming left V 3 bases short and J 9 bases short, with 27 bases between. This CDR3 has 17 residues. For the CDR3, the DNA is TGCAGCGTTGAGGTATCACCGTTAGACAGCCAAAAACCCACCATATATTTT. Its protein product is CSVEVSPLDSQKPTIYF.

The V and J genes are TRBV19 and TRBJ2-6; D perhaps matches TRBD2 (5 bases). Germline CDR1 LNHDA, CDR2 SQIVND (reference sequence). Trimming left V 7 bases short and J 2 bases short, with 21 bases between. The CDR3 is 18 residues long. The CDR3 bases are TGTGCCAGTACCCCCCGAGAGGGAACAACGCCTGGGGCCAACGTCCTGACTTTC. As protein: CASTPREGTTPGANVLTF.

V and J are TRBV5-3 and TRBJ1-2; D unresolved. TRBV5-3 is an ORF for which the function is uncertain. V was trimmed by 5 bases and J by 3 bases, leaving 14 bases between them. This CDR3 is built from 14 residues. The CDR3 bases are TGTGCCAGAAGGGTCGCGGGTTTGGACTATGGCTACACCTTC. It translates to CARRVAGLDYGYTF.

This chain joins TRBV21-1 and TRBJ1-1; TRBD1 was called by the table and not checked on the DNA. TRBV21-1 is a recognized pseudogene. There are 17 residues in the CDR3. CDR3: CASTTKSKQRENTEAFF. CDR3 DNA: TGTGCCAGCACCACCAAATCAAAACAGAGAGAAAACACTGAAGCTTTCTTT.

The chain couples TRBV11-2 to TRBJ2-7; the D is unclear. Germline V lookup: CDR1 SGHAT, CDR2 FQNNGV. Trimming left V 1 base short and J 9 bases short, with 7 bases between. The CDR3 loop spans 11 amino acids. The CDR3 DNA follows: TGTGCCAGCAGCTTAGGACCGGGGCAGTACTTC. It translates to CASSLGPGQYF. The full variable domain, with the rest looked up from reference TRBV11-2 and TRBJ2-7, is EAGVAQSPRYKIIEKRQSVAFWCNPISGHATLYWYQQILGQGPKLLIQFQNNGVVDDSQLPKDRFSAERLKGVDSTLKIQPAKLEDSAVYLCASSLGPGQYFGPGTRLTVT.

V usage is TRBV24-1 and J usage is TRBJ2-3; TRBD2 aligns across 8 bases. The CDR3 covers 13 residues. After removal of 5 bases from V and 6 bases from J, the junction contained 3 bases not matched to a gene. CDR1 KGHDR and CDR2 SFDVKD come from the germline V gene. CDR3 amino acids: CATSGGLVDTQYF. The DNA of the CDR3 is TGTGCCACCAGTGGGGGACTAGTGGATACGCAGTATTTT.

The chain joins TRBV28 to TRBJ2-7; TRBD1 aligns across 9 bases. V lost 6 bases to trimming and J lost 6 bases; unmatched junction nucleotides: 6. Germline values: CDR1 MDHEN, CDR2 SYDVKM. CDR3 length: 13 amino acids. The CDR3: CASSLQGATEQYF. The CDR3 nucleotides read TGTGCCAGCAGCCTACAGGGGGCTACCGAGCAGTACTTC. The full variable domain, completed using reference TRBV28 and TRBJ2-7, is DVKVTQSSRYLVKRTGEKVFLECVQDMDHENMFWYRQDPGLGLRLIYFSYDVKMKEKGDIPEGYSVSREKKERFSLILESASTNQTSMYLCASSLQGATEQYFGPGTRLTVT.